The T cell receptor beta chain under discussion was sequenced for a study of shared clonotypes between healthy human individuals. General observations from the study: The study drew on few donors, limiting represented genetic and exposure-history diversity.

With regard to this clone: What it recognizes is unknown.

Study donors comprised healthy, HIV-negative adults devoid of recent acute infection or vaccination. This table comes from immunoSEQ multiplex PCR, and its TCRdb copy is limited to in-frame clones, with some not included. The data contain about 2.3 million clones, approximately 95% of them singletons. The TCR sequence derives from a man in his late teens or twenties in good health. Some clones in this sample may be carry-over from other donors' samples. The specimen sequenced was naive CD4+ T cells from PBMCs. Subset indicated: CD45RA+ positively selected.

The CDR3 DNA reads as TGTGCCAGCAGCGCCGAGACAAATCGGGGCTACAATGAGCAGTTCTTC. This codes for CASSAETNRGYNEQFF. The rearrangement joins TRBV9 to TRBJ2-1; TRBD2 is a possible D gene (5 bases). This CDR3 comprises 16 residues. Deletions cut 3 bases from V and 3 bases from J, with 16 bases between. Looked up from germline, CDR1 is SGDLS and CDR2 is YYNGEE.